This TCR beta chain was recorded in a study of blood T cell repertoires in COVID-19. Across the study: Italy, Spain and the United States were the sources of the convalescent and acute COVID-19 samples. Nucleic acid was either cDNA or gDNA, and it came from T cells, B-cell-depleted T cells, or PBMCs.

Germline lookup yields CDR1 SGHVS and CDR2 FQNEAQ. The CDR3 sequence is 16 residues long. Germline trimming cut 6 bases from V and 1 base from J; bases unmatched to any gene: 9. The table lists this clone with a few counts. As originally analysed: Estimation of nucleated cell counts relied on the amplification of reference gene primers. Sequenced by immunoSEQ multiplex PCR; TCRdb stores in-frame clones only, minus some. The V and J calls and clone size were taken over from that table, and D and trimming were inferred from the DNA. Among some 96,000 clones listed, 87% were seen once. The receptor was derived from a man aged 25-45 years in a cohort sampled during active COVID-19. Specimen: peripheral blood. The genes are TRBV7-8 and TRBJ1-5; 7 bases line up with TRBD1. CDR3 sequence (DNA): TGTGCCAGCAGTTCAAGAGACAGGGTGAGCAATCAGCCCCAGCATTTT. It encodes CASSSRDRVSNQPQHF.